Shown below are 15 T cell receptor beta chains from a single sample sequenced in a study of shared clonotypes between healthy human individuals. The assay was immunoSEQ multiplex PCR, and TCRdb's table has in-frame clones only and misses some. The sample yields 2 million to 2.5 million clones, 95% seen once. The specimen sequenced was naive CD4+ T cells sorted from blood. Described subset: CD45RA+ positively selected. The receptors stem from a man aged 18 to 29 in good health.

The genes are TRBV6-4 and TRBJ1-6; no firm D call. From germline, CDR1 is MRHNA and CDR2 SNTAGT. Trimming took off 0 bases at V and 6 bases at J, with 9 bases between the two ends. This CDR3 is 15 amino acids long. The CDR3 here is CASSDSGLSNSPLHF. CDR3 nucleotides: TGTGCCAGCAGTGACTCAGGACTGTCTAATTCACCCCTCCACTTT.

The chain uses TRBV18 and TRBJ1-2, with D possibly matching TRBD1 (5 bases). The germline V and J ends were trimmed by 1 base and 4 bases, with 10 bases remaining between them. The germline gives CDR1 KGHSH, CDR2 LQKENI. This CDR3 spans 14 amino acids. CDR3 coding DNA: TGTGCCAGCTCACCACAAGGACACTTCTATGGCTACACCTTC. Translated: CASSPQGHFYGYTF.

This clone was seen once. This chain links TRBV4-3 with TRBJ2-7, with D perhaps matching TRBD1 (6 bases). The CDR3 is 13 amino acids. The V end lost 4 bases, the J end lost 7 bases, and 14 bases lay between the germline ends. CDR1 and CDR2 (germline): LGHNA, YSLEER. CDR3 nucleotide sequence: TGCGCCAGCAGCCTTCGGACAGTTTCGGAGCAGTACTTC. This sequence encodes CASSLRTVSEQYF.

V and J are TRBV7-9 and TRBJ2-5; possibly TRBD2 for D (6 bases). The V and J ends lost 3 bases and 0 bases respectively, with 11 bases between them. This CDR3 has 15 amino acids. Germline loops: CDR1 SEHNR, CDR2 FQNEAQ (reference sequence). CDR3 coding DNA: TGTGCCAGCAGCTTCCGGCGGGGAGACCAAGAGACCCAGTACTTC. This sequence encodes CASSFRRGDQETQYF.

The chain carries TRBV19 and TRBJ2-2, with 9 nucleotides matching TRBD1. CDR1 is LNHDA and CDR2 is SQIVND in the germline V gene (reference sequence). The CDR3 contains 15 residues. Trimming took 8 bases from V and 1 from J; bases not matched to a gene: 5. The CDR3 loop is CASLLTGGNTGELFF. The CDR3, as DNA: TGTGCCAGTCTCTTGACAGGGGGGAACACCGGGGAGCTGTTTTTT.

V gene TRBV5-4 combines with J gene TRBJ2-2; weak D call: TRBD1 (5 bases). This CDR3 has 17 residues. The V end was cut by 0 bases, the J end by 1 base, with 13 bases between. Germline lookup yields CDR1 SGHNT and CDR2 YYREEE (reference sequence). CDR3 loop: CASSLADGRENTGELFF. DNA of the CDR3: TGTGCCAGCAGCTTGGCCGATGGCAGGGAGAACACCGGGGAGCTGTTTTTT.

V and J are TRBV7-9 and TRBJ2-1; D call uncertain. The ends were cut back, 1 base at V and 12 bases at J, with 10 bases in the middle. The CDR3 is 12 residues long. The germline CDR1 and CDR2 sequences are SEHNR and FQNEAQ (reference sequence). The CDR3: CASSLEQAPQFF. DNA for the CDR3: TGTGCCAGCAGCTTAGAGCAGGCCCCGCAGTTCTTC. The full variable domain, in which reference TRBV7-9 and TRBJ2-1 provide the parts outside the CDR3, is DTGVSQNPRHKITKRGQNVTFRCDPISEHNRLYWYRQTLGQGPEFLTYFQNEAQLEKSRLLSDRFSAERPKGSFSTLEIQRTEQGDSAMYLCASSLEQAPQFFGPGTRLTVL.

To note about this clone: Other nucleotide sequences in the sample specify the same CDR3. V and J are TRBV7-3 and TRBJ2-1; 8 bases fit TRBD2. The junction had 4 bases not matched to a gene; V was cut back by 4 bases and J by 2 bases. This CDR3 comprises 15 residues. CDR1 is SGHTA, CDR2 FQGTGA, per germline. CDR3 sequence (DNA): TGTGCCAGCAGCTCCAGCGGGGGACCCTACAATGAGCAGTTCTTC. This gives the protein CASSSSGGPYNEQFF.

J is TRBJ2-1 and V is TRBV9; 10 bases align to TRBD2. The CDR3 has 15 amino acids. Germline V gene sequence: CDR1 SGDLS, CDR2 YYNGEE. Trimming removed 0 bases from V and 8 bases from J; junction bases left unmatched: 5. The CDR3 DNA sequence: TGTGCCAGCAGCGTAGTGGCTAGCGGGAGCCATGAGCAGTTCTTC. It encodes CASSVVASGSHEQFF.

The chain joins TRBV15 to TRBJ2-7, with 8 bases matching TRBD1. The trim removed 5 bases at V and 0 bases at J, leaving 9 bases unmatched. Germline V lookup: CDR1 LNHNV, CDR2 YYDKDF (reference sequence). CDR3 length: 16 residues. CDR3 sequence reads: CATSGRDRTSSYEQYF. CDR3 DNA: TGTGCCACCAGCGGCCGGGACAGGACCAGCTCCTACGAGCAGTACTTC.

In nucleotides, the CDR3 is TGTGCCAGCAGCTTATTTCGCGAAAAACTGTTTTTT. This encodes CASSLFREKLFF. The J gene is TRBJ1-4, the V gene TRBV7-2; D ambiguous. The germline V and J ends were trimmed by 2 bases and 8 bases, with 6 bases remaining between them. The germline CDR1 and CDR2 sequences are SGHTA and FQGNSA. The CDR3 is made up of 12 amino acids.

This sequence joins TRBV11-2 and TRBJ1-4; D remains ambiguous. The V end was cut by 1 base, the J end by 6 bases, with 6 bases between. The CDR3 is made up of 13 amino acids. The germline V gene encodes CDR1 SGHAT and CDR2 FQNNGV. The CDR3 region has the DNA TGTGCCAGCAGCTTAGGACTTGATGAAAAACTGTTTTTT. Encoded protein: CASSLGLDEKLFF.

The chain uses TRBV10-3 and TRBJ2-7; TRBD1 aligns across 10 bases. The junction had 3 bases not matched to a gene; V was cut back by 4 bases and J by 6 bases. This CDR3 comprises 13 residues. In germline, CDR1 is ENHRY, CDR2 SYGVKD. In DNA form, the CDR3 reads TGTGCCATCAGTGGGACAGGGGGGGGCGAGCAGTACTTC. Translation gives CAISGTGGGEQYF.

The sample holds a few counts of this clone. The chain is built from TRBV10-3 and TRBJ1-6, with D maybe TRBD1 (6 bases). Germline assignment: CDR1 ENHRY and CDR2 SYGVKD. V was shortened by 4 bases and J by 7 bases, with 8 bases between the two germline ends. The CDR3 has 13 amino acids. The CDR3: CAISVDRNSPLHF. The CDR3 nucleotides read TGTGCCATCAGTGTAGACAGGAATTCACCCCTCCACTTT.

The chain couples TRBV7-8 to TRBJ2-1; 12 bases are a match to TRBD1. Germline-derived CDR1 and CDR2 are SGHVS and FQNEAQ. Trimming cost V 1 base and J 6 bases; bases outside gene matches: 4. The CDR3 totals 16 residues. The CDR3 DNA sequence: TGTGCCAGCAGCTTAGTGTGGGACAGGGGGCCCAATGAGCAGTTCTTC. This gives the protein CASSLVWDRGPNEQFF.